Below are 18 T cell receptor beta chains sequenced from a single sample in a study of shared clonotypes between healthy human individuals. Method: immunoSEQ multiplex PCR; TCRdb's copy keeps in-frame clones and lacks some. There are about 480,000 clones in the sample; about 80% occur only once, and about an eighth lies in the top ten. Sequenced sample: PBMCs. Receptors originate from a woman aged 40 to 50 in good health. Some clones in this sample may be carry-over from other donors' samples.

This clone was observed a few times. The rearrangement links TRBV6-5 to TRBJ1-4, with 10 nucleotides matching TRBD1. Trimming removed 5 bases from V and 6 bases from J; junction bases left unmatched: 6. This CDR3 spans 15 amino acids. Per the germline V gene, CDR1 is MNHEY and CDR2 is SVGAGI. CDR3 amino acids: CASSAAGTGDEKLFF. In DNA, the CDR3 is TGTGCCAGCAGTGCTGCCGGGACAGGGGATGAAAAACTGTTTTTT.

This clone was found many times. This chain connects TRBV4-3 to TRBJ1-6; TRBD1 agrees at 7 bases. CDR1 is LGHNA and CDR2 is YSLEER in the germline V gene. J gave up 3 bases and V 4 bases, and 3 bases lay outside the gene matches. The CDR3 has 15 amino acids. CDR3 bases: TGCGCCAGCAGCCTCGGGACAGTCTATAATTCACCCCTCCACTTT. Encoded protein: CASSLGTVYNSPLHF.

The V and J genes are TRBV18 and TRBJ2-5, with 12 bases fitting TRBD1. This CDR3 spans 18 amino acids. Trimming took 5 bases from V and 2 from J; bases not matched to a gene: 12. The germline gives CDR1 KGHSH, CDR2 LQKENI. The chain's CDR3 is CASSSLRLGQGAQETQYF. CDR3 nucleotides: TGTGCCAGCTCATCCCTACGTTTGGGACAGGGGGCGCAAGAGACCCAGTACTTC.

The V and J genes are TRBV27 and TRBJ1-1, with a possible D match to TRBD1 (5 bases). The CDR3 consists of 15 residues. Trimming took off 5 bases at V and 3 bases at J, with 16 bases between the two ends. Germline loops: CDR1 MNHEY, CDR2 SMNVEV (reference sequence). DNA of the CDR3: TGTGCCAGCAGTCCCGGCATCGGGGGGGACACTGAAGCTTTCTTT. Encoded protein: CASSPGIGGDTEAFF.

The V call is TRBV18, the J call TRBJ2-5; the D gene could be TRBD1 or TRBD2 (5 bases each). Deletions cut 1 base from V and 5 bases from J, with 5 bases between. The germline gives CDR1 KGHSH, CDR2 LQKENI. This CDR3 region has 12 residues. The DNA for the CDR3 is TGTGCCAGCTCACCACGGGGGGAGACCCAGTACTTC. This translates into CASSPRGETQYF.

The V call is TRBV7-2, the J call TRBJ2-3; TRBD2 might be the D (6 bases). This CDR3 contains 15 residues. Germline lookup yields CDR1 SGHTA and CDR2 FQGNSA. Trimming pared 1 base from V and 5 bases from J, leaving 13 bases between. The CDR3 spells CASSLVAGLKDTQYF. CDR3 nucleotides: TGTGCCAGCAGCTTAGTGGCGGGATTGAAAGATACGCAGTATTTT. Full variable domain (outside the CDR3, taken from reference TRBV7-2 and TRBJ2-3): GAGVSQSPSNKVTEKGKDVELRCDPISGHTALYWYRQSLGQGLEFLIYFQGNSAPDKSGLPSDRFSAERTGGSVSTLTIQRTQQEDSAVYLCASSLVAGLKDTQYFGPGTRLTVL.

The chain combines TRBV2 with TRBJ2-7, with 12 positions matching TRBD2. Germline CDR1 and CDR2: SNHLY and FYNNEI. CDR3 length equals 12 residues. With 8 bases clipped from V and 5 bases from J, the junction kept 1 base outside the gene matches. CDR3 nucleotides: TGTGCCAGCCGACTAGCGGGAGACGAGCAGTACTTC. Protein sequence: CASRLAGDEQYF.

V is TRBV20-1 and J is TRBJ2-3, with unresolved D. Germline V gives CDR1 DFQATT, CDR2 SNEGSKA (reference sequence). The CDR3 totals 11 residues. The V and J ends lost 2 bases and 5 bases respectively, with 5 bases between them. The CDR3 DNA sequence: TGCAGTGCTAGACCGCTAGATACGCAGTATTTT. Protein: CSARPLDTQYF.

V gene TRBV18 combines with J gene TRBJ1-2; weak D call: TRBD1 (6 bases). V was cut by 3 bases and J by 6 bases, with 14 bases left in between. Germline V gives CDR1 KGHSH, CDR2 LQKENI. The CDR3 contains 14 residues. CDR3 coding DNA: TGTGCCAGCTCACCGACCGGGGGGACACATGGCTACACCTTC. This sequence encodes CASSPTGGTHGYTF.

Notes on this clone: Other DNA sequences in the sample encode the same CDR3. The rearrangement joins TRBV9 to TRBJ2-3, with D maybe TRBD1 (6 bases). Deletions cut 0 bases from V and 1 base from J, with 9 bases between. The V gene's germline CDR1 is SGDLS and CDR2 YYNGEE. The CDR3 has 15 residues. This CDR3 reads CASSVEQGRTDTQYF. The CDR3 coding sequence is TGTGCCAGCAGCGTAGAACAGGGACGCACAGATACGCAGTATTTT.

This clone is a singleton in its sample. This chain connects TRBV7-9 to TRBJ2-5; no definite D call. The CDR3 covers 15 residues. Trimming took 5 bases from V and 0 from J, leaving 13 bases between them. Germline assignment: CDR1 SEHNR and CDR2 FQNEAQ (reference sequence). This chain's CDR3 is CASSPKTTYQETQYF. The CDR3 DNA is TGTGCCAGCAGCCCCAAAACTACGTACCAAGAGACCCAGTACTTC.

The CDR3 DNA sequence: TGCGCCAGCCGGGCGGGAGGGCCTTTCGAGCAGTACTTC. As protein: CASRAGGPFEQYF. The chain uses TRBV10-2 and TRBJ2-5; 9 bases match TRBD2. The J call may be incorrect, as the DNA end agrees better with TRBJ2-7. CDR1 and CDR2 from the germline V gene are WSHSY and SAAADI. This CDR3 has 13 amino acids.

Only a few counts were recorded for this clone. The CDR3 nucleotides read TGTGCCAGCAGCCTTGGAGTAGCGGGAGGAGAGACCCAGTACTTC. Its protein product is CASSLGVAGGETQYF. This chain joins TRBV14 and TRBJ2-5; 10 bases map to TRBD2. V was pared by 4 bases and J by 4 bases, with 6 bases of the junction left unmatched. The CDR3 length is 15 residues. Germline assignment: CDR1 SGHDN and CDR2 FVKESK. Full variable domain (missing parts from reference TRBV14 and TRBJ2-5): EAGVTQFPSHSVIEKGQTVTLRCDPISGHDNLYWYRRVMGKEIKFLLHFVKESKQDESGMPNNRFLAERTGGTYSTLKVQPAELEDSGVYFCASSLGVAGGETQYFGPGTRLLVL.

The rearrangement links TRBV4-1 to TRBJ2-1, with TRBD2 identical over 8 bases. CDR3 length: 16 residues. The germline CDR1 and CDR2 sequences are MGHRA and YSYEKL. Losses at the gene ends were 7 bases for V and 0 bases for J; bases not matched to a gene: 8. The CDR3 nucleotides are TGCGCCAGCAAACCAACTAGCGGTGACTCCTACAATGAGCAGTTCTTC. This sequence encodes CASKPTSGDSYNEQFF.

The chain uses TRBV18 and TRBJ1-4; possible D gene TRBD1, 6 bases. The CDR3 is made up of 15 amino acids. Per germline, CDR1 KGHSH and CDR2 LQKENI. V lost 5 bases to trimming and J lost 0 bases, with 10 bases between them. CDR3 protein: CASSTRQATNEKLFF. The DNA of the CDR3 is TGTGCCAGCTCAACTCGACAGGCAACTAATGAAAAACTGTTTTTT.

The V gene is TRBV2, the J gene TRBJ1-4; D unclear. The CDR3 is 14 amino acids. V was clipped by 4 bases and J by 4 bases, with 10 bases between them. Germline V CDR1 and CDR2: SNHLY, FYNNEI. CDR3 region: CASSGTDHNEKLFF. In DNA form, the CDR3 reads TGTGCCAGCAGTGGGACGGACCATAATGAAAAACTGTTTTTT.

The CDR3 loop reads CASSLLWPIFAQYF. CDR3 nucleotides: TGTGCCAGCAGTTTACTGTGGCCGATCTTCGCGCAGTACTTC. The gene calls are TRBV28 and TRBJ2-7; unclear D gene. This CDR3 has 14 amino acids. V lost 2 bases, J lost 9 bases, and 17 bases lay in between. Germline V gene data show CDR1 as MDHEN and CDR2 as SYDVKM.

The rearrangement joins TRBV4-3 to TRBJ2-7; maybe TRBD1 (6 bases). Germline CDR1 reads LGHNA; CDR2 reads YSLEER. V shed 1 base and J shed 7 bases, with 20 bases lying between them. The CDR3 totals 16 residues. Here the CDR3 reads CASSQAFAGAPREQYF. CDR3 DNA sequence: TGCGCCAGCAGCCAAGCTTTCGCAGGGGCGCCTCGAGAGCAGTACTTC.